The 16 T cell receptor beta chains reported below all come from one sample, sequenced in a study of blood T cell repertoires in COVID-19. Generated by immunoSEQ multiplex PCR, the TCRdb table keeps only in-frame clones and is missing some. The table records some 410,000 clones, approximately 88% of them present only once. Sequencing used PBMCs or T cells enriched from blood (not recorded which). These receptors all stem from a woman aged 25-40 years with acute COVID-19.

The chain joins TRBV19 to TRBJ1-5, with a possible D match to TRBD1 (6 bases). In germline, CDR1 is LNHDA, CDR2 SQIVND (reference sequence). Trimming shortened V by 7 bases and J by 2 bases, and 15 bases separated the two germline ends. CDR3 size: 15 residues. CDR3 protein: CASIFGAGGNQPQHF. The CDR3 DNA reads as TGTGCCAGTATCTTTGGGGCAGGGGGCAATCAGCCCCAGCATTTT.

The chain couples TRBV19 to TRBJ1-2; tentative D call: TRBD1 (6 bases). CDR1 and CDR2 (germline): LNHDA, SQIVND (reference sequence). Trimming pared 3 bases from V and 3 bases from J, leaving 11 bases between. This CDR3 contains 14 residues. The CDR3 DNA reads as TGTGCCAGTAGTATTTTGGGGGCGGACTATGGCTACACCTTC. Translated, it gives CASSILGADYGYTF.

This chain joins TRBV5-8 and TRBJ2-1, with TRBD1 matching over 7 bases. This CDR3 contains 18 residues. Germline CDR1 SGHTS, CDR2 YDEGEE. The J segment lost 7 bases and the V segment lost 0 bases, leaving 16 bases of the junction unmatched. CDR3 bases: TGTGCCAGCAGCTTGGGATCAGGGGGTGGGTCCGCACGGAATGAGCAGTTCTTC. It yields the protein CASSLGSGGGSARNEQFF.

The chain links TRBV5-1 to TRBJ1-2; D is uncertain. The V gene's germline CDR1 is SGHRS and CDR2 YFSETQ. Trimming removed 2 bases at V and 5 bases at J, with 10 bases between. This CDR3 region has 13 residues. The CDR3 loop reads CASSLQPVYGYTF. The CDR3, as DNA: TGCGCCAGCAGCTTACAACCCGTTTATGGCTACACCTTC.

The chain's CDR3 is CASSSVSTTNYGYTF. DNA for the CDR3: TGCGCCAGCAGCTCCGTCAGCACTACTAACTATGGCTACACCTTC. The chain has TRBV4-1 and TRBJ1-2; no definite D call. The CDR3 has 15 amino acids. Trimming removed 5 bases at V and 0 bases at J, with 13 bases between. Germline V gene sequence: CDR1 MGHRA, CDR2 YSYEKL.

This clone came up once. The chain combines TRBV15 with TRBJ2-5, with 9 bases matching TRBD1. CDR1 LNHNV and CDR2 YYDKDF come from the germline V gene (reference sequence). This CDR3 is built from 16 residues. With V trimmed by 1 base and J by 1 base, 4 bases remained unmatched. The CDR3 DNA is TGTGCCACCAGCAGAGCGACAGGGGGACCCCAAGAGACCCAGTACTTC. Protein product: CATSRATGGPQETQYF.

This chain joins TRBV10-3 and TRBJ2-1; 13 bases map to TRBD2. CDR3 length: 14 residues. Germline V gene data show CDR1 as ENHRY and CDR2 as SYGVKD. Trimming took 4 bases from V and 8 from J; bases not matched to a gene: 2. The CDR3 is CAISGLAGGYEQFF. CDR3 DNA: TGTGCCATCAGTGGACTAGCGGGGGGATATGAGCAGTTCTTC.

The rearrangement joins TRBV6-5 to TRBJ2-7; TRBD1 agrees at 7 bases. Germline trimming cut 6 bases from V and 5 bases from J; bases unmatched to any gene: 4. The germline V gene encodes CDR1 MNHEY and CDR2 SVGAGI. The CDR3 is 12 residues long. In DNA, the CDR3 is TGTGCCAGCAGAAGGGGGCTGGACGAGCAGTACTTC. This translates into CASRRGLDEQYF.

CDR3 nucleotides: TGTGCCAGCAGGAACGCAGGCGGGCTCTCCTACGAGCAGTACTTC. Its protein is CASRNAGGLSYEQYF. V usage is TRBV7-2 and J usage is TRBJ2-7, with a weak D call TRBD2 (5 bases). Germline assignment: CDR1 SGHTA and CDR2 FQGNSA. CDR3 length equals 15 residues. The V and J ends lost 6 bases and 0 bases respectively, with 15 bases between them.

J is TRBJ1-5 and V is TRBV28, with 8 bases aligning to TRBD1. CDR3 length: 15 amino acids. J gave up 1 base and V 6 bases, and 5 bases lay outside the gene matches. Germline V gene lookup returns CDR1 MDHEN and CDR2 SYDVKM. CDR3 DNA: TGTGCCAGCAGGACAGGGGAAGCGAGCAATCAGCCCCAGCATTTT. Protein: CASRTGEASNQPQHF. The whole variable domain, filled in from reference TRBV28 and TRBJ1-5, reads DVKVTQSSRYLVKRTGEKVFLECVQDMDHENMFWYRQDPGLGLRLIYFSYDVKMKEKGDIPEGYSVSREKKERFSLILESASTNQTSMYLCASRTGEASNQPQHFGDGTRLSIL.

The CDR3 coding sequence is TGCGCCAGCAGCAGGACAGGGGGCTTCTCCTACAATGAGCAGTTCTTC. This gives the protein CASSRTGGFSYNEQFF. This rearrangement joins TRBV5-1 to TRBJ2-1; 11 bases are shared with TRBD1. The CDR3 length is 16 residues. The V and J ends lost 4 bases and 0 bases, in that order; junction bases with no gene match: 3. Germline V gene lookup returns CDR1 SGHRS and CDR2 YFSETQ.

V gene TRBV19 combines with J gene TRBJ1-5; TRBD1 matches 7 bases. The germline V gene encodes CDR1 LNHDA and CDR2 SQIVND (reference sequence). The junction had 15 bases not matched to a gene; V was cut back by 3 bases and J by 1 base. The CDR3 totals 19 residues. The CDR3 reads CASSIPPTGAFGSNQPQHF. The CDR3 region has the DNA TGTGCCAGTAGTATCCCCCCAACAGGGGCCTTCGGCAGCAATCAGCCCCAGCATTTT.

The rearrangement joins TRBV5-1 to TRBJ1-2, with D hard to call. From germline, CDR1 is SGHRS and CDR2 YFSETQ. The CDR3 spans 12 residues. V lost 0 bases and J 10 bases, leaving 10 bases between the germline ends. The CDR3 sequence: CASSLVGESYTF. The CDR3 DNA reads as TGCGCCAGCAGCTTGGTTGGAGAATCCTACACCTTC.

The genes are TRBV6-5 and TRBJ2-1, with D possibly TRBD2 on 5 matching bases. The CDR3 is 14 amino acids. Germline V lookup: CDR1 MNHEY, CDR2 SVGAGI. Between the trimmed V and J ends, which lost 0 bases and 4 bases, there was a span of 7 bases. CDR3 protein: CASSYSGVYNEQFF. The CDR3 DNA is TGTGCCAGCAGTTACTCGGGAGTTTACAATGAGCAGTTCTTC.

The gene calls are TRBV25-1 and TRBJ1-2; tentative D call: TRBD1 (6 bases). This CDR3 contains 13 residues. Between the trimmed V and J ends, which lost 4 bases and 7 bases, there was a span of 13 bases. CDR1 MGHDK and CDR2 SYGVNS come from the germline V gene. CDR3 sequence (DNA): TGTGCCAGCAGTGTTTCGGGGGGGCTTGGCTACACCTTC. Translated: CASSVSGGLGYTF.

V is TRBV6-2 or TRBV6-3 and J is TRBJ2-1; TRBD2 aligns across 12 bases. V shed 4 bases and J 14 bases; nucleotides not matched to a gene: 15. In germline, CDR1 is MNHEY, CDR2 SVGEGT. This CDR3 has 16 amino acids. The CDR3 protein is CASSSSGGASEPLEFF. CDR3 nucleotide sequence: TGTGCCAGCAGTTCTAGCGGGGGGGCCAGCGAACCCTTGGAGTTCTTC.